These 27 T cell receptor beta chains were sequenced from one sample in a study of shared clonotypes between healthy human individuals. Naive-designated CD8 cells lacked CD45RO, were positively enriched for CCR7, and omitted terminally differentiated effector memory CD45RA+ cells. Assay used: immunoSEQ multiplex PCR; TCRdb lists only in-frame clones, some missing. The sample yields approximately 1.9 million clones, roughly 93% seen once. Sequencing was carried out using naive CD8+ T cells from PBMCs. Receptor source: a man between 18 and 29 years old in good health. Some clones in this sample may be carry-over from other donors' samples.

CDR3 protein: CASSIQVNTEAFF. As DNA, the CDR3 is TGTGCCAGCAGTATTCAGGTGAACACTGAAGCTTTCTTT. The V and J genes are TRBV27 and TRBJ1-1; no clear D. Trimming left V 5 bases short and J 0 bases short, with 7 bases between. This CDR3 contains 13 residues. Germline lookup yields CDR1 MNHEY and CDR2 SMNVEV (reference sequence).

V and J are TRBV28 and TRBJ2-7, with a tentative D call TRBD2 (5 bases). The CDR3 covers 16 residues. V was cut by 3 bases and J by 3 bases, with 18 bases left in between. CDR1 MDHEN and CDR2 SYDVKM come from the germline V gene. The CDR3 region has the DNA TGTGCCAGCAGTTTCCCTACAGAGGGCCGTTACTACGAGCAGTACTTC. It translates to CASSFPTEGRYYEQYF.

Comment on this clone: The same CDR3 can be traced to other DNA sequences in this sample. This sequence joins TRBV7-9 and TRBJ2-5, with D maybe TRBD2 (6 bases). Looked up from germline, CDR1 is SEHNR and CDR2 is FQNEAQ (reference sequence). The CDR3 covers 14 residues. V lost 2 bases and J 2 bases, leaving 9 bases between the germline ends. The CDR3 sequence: CASSLLREQETQYF. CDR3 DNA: TGTGCCAGCAGCTTATTACGGGAGCAAGAGACCCAGTACTTC. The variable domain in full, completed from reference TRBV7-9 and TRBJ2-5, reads DTGVSQNPRHKITKRGQNVTFRCDPISEHNRLYWYRQTLGQGPEFLTYFQNEAQLEKSRLLSDRFSAERPKGSFSTLEIQRTEQGDSAMYLCASSLLREQETQYFGPGTRLLVL.

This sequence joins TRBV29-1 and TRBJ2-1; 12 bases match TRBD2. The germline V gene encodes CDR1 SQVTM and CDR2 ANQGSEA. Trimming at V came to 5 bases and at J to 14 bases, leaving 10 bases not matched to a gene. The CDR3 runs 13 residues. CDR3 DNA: TGCAGCGTTTGGACTAGCGGGGCCCGGGAGGAGTTCTTC. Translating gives CSVWTSGAREEFF.

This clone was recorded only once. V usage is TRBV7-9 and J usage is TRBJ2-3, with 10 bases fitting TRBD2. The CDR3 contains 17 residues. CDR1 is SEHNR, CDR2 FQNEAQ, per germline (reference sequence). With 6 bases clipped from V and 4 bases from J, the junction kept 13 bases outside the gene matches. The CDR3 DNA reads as TGTGCCAGCAGTCCAGGGGAAAGCGGGAGGGCCTCAGATACGCAGTATTTT. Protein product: CASSPGESGRASDTQYF. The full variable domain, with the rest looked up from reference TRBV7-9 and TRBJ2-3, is DTGVSQNPRHKITKRGQNVTFRCDPISEHNRLYWYRQTLGQGPEFLTYFQNEAQLEKSRLLSDRFSAERPKGSFSTLEIQRTEQGDSAMYLCASSPGESGRASDTQYFGPGTRLTVL.

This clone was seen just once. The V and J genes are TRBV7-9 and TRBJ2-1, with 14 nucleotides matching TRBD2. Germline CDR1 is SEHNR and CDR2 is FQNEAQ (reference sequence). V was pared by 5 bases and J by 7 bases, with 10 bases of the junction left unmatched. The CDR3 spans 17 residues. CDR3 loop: CASSPDGTSGSWNEQFF. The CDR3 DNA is TGTGCCAGCAGCCCAGACGGGACTAGCGGGAGTTGGAATGAGCAGTTCTTC.

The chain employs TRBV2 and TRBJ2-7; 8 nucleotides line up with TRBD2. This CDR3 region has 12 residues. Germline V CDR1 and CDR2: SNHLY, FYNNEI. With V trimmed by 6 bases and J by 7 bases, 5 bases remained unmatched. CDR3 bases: TGTGCCAGCAGCGGGACTAGGTGGGAGCAGTACTTC. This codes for CASSGTRWEQYF.

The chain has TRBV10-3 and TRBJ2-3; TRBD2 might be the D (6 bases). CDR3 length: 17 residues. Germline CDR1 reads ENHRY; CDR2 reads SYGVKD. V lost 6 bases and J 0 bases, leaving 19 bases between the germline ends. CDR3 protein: CAIRPWGARGSTDTQYF. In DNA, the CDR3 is TGTGCCATCAGACCCTGGGGAGCGCGGGGCAGCACAGATACGCAGTATTTT.

The CDR3 protein is CASSLVGASYEQYF. CDR3 bases: TGTGCCAGCAGTTTAGTGGGGGCATCCTACGAGCAGTACTTC. The chain links TRBV28 to TRBJ2-7, with a tentative D call TRBD1 (6 bases). Trimming pared 2 bases from V and 1 base from J, leaving 9 bases between. The CDR3 runs 14 residues. Looked up from germline, CDR1 is MDHEN and CDR2 is SYDVKM.

This CDR3 is CASSRRQDQPQHF. The CDR3 bases are TGTGCCAGCAGTCGCCGCCAGGATCAGCCCCAGCATTTT. The chain employs TRBV6-5 and TRBJ1-5; no clear D gene. Germline CDR1 and CDR2: MNHEY and SVGAGI. V lost 5 bases and J 5 bases, leaving 10 bases between the germline ends. The CDR3 length is 13 residues.

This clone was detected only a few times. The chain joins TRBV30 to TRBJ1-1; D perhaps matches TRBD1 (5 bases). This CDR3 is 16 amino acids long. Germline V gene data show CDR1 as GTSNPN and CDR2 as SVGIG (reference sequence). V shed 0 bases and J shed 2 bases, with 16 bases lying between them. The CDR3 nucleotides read TGTGCCTGGAGTGTACCGCGCCCCCAGGGAAACACTGAAGCTTTCTTT. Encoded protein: CAWSVPRPQGNTEAFF.

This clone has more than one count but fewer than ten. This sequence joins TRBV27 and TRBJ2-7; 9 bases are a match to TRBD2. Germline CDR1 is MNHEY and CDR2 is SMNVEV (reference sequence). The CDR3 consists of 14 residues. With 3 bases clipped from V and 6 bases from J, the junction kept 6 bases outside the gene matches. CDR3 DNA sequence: TGTGCCAGCAGTTTTGCGGGAGGGCCTAGCGAGCAGTACTTC. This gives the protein CASSFAGGPSEQYF.

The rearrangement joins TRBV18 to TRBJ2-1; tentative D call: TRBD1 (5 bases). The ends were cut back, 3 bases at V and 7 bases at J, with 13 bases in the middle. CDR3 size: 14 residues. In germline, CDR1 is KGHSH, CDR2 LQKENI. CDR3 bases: TGTGCCAGCTCACCCCCCTCGACAGCGAATGAGCAGTTCTTC. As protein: CASSPPSTANEQFF.

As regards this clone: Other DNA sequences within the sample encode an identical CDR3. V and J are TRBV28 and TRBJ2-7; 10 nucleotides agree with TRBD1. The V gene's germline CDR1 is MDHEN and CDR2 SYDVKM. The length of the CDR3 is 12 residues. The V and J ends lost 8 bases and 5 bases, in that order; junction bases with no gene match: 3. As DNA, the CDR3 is TGTGCCAGCCGGGACAGGGGTCACGAGCAGTACTTC. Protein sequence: CASRDRGHEQYF.

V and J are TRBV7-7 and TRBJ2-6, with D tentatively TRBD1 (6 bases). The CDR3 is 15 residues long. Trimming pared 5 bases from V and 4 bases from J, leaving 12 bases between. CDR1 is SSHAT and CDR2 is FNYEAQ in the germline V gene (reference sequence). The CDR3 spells CASSPGARGANVLTF. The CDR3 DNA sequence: TGTGCCAGCAGCCCAGGGGCACGGGGGGCCAACGTCCTGACTTTC.

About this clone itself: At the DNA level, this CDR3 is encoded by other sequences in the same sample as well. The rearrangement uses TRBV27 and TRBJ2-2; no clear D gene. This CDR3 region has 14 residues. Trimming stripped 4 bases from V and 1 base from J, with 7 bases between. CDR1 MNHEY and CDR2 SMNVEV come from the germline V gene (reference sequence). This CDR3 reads CASSSVLNTGELFF. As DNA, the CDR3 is TGTGCCAGCAGTTCCGTCCTGAACACCGGGGAGCTGTTTTTT.

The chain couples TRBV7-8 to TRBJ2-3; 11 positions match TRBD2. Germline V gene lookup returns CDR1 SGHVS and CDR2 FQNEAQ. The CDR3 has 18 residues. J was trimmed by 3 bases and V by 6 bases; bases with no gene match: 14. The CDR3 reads CASRGGVLPSGRTDTQYF. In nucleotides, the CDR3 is TGTGCCAGCAGAGGGGGGGTCCTTCCTAGCGGGAGGACAGATACGCAGTATTTT.

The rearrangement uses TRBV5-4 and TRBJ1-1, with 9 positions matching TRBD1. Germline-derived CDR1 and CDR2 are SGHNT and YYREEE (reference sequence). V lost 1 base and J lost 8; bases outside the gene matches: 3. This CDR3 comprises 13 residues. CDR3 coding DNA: TGTGCCAGCAGCTTGAACAGGGGGCCGGAAGCTTTCTTT. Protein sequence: CASSLNRGPEAFF.

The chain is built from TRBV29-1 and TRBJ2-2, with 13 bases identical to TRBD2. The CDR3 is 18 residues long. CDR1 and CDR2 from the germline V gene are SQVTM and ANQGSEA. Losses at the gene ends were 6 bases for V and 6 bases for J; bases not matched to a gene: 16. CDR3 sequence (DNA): TGCAGCGTATCGGCATCCCGGACTAGCGGGAGAGTTGCCGGGGAGCTGTTTTTT. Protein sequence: CSVSASRTSGRVAGELFF.

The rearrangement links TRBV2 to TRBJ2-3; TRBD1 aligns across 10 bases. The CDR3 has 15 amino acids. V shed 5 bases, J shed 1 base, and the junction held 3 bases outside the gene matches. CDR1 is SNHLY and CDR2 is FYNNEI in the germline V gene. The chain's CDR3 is CASSQGTGGTDTQYF. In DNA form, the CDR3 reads TGTGCCAGCAGTCAGGGGACAGGGGGCACAGATACGCAGTATTTT.

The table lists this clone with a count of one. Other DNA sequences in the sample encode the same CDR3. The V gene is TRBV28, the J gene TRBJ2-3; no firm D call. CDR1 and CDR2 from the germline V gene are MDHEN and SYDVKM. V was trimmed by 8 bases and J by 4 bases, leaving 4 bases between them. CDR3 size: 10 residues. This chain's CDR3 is CASSADTQYF. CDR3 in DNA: TGTGCCAGCTCAGCAGATACGCAGTATTTT.

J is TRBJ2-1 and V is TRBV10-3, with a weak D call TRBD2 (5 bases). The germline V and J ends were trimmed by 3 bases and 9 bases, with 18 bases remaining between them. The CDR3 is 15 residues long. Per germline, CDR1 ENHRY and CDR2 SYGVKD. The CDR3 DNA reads TGTGCCATCAGTGAAGGTCTAGCCGCGGGTACTGAGCAGTTCTTC. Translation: CAISEGLAAGTEQFF.

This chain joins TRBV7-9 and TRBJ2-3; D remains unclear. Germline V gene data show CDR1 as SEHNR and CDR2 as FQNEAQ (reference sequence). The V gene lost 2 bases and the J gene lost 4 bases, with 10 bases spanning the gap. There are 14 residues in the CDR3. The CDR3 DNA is TGTGCCAGCAGCTTAACGATAATGGCAGATACGCAGTATTTT. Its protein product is CASSLTIMADTQYF.

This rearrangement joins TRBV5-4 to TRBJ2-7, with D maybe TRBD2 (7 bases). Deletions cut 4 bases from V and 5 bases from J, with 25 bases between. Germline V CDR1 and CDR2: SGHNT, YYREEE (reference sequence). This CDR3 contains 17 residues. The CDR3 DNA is TGTGCCAGCAGCCCCCGGGGGGCATTGACGGGAGAGGACGAGCAGTACTTC. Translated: CASSPRGALTGEDEQYF.

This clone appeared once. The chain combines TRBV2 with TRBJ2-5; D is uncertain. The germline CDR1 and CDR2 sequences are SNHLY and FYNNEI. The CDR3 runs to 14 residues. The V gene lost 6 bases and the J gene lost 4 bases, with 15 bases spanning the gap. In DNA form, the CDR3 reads TGTGCCAGCAGCCTACCAAAAGGCCTAGAGACCCAGTACTTC. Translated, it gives CASSLPKGLETQYF.

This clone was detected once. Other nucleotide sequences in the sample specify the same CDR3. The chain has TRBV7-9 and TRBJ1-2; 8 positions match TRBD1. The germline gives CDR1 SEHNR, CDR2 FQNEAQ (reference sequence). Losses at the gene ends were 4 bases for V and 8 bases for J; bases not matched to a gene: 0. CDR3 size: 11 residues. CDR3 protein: CASSSGGGYTF. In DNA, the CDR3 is TGTGCCAGCAGCTCAGGGGGCGGCTACACCTTC.

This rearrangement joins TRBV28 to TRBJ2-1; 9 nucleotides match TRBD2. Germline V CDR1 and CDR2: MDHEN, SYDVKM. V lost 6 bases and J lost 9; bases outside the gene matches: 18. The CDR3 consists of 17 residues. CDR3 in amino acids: CASSLAPGTSIKIEQFF. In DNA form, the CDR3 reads TGTGCCAGCAGCCTTGCCCCGGGGACTAGCATAAAGATTGAGCAGTTCTTC.